This TCR beta chain was documented in a study of identical twins. Findings and caveats of the study: Out-of-frame alpha sequences common to twins exhibited an excess of low generation probability. Conclusions came from cross-sectional statistical analysis, not from following the same donors. Zero-insertion analyses could be partly confounded by invariant MAIT and iNKT cells.

A remark on this clonotype: No antigen is known for it.

This CDR3 comprises 18 residues. Germline CDR1 and CDR2: LGHDT and YNNKEL (reference sequence). Unmatched junction bases numbered 8, after V lost 3 bases and J lost 1 base. Each donor (without exception) was a healthy Caucasian. TCRdb redid the calling of the 5' RACE reads with MiXCR, one entry per CDR3 protein. This table has around 490,000 distinct CDR3 sequences, about 22% appearing once. The same data also contributed to another study, on yellow fever vaccine responses in identical twins.

The J gene is TRBJ2-6, the V gene TRBV3-1, with 8 nucleotides matching TRBD1. This receptor was obtained from a woman aged 18-29 years in good health. Specimen: CD4+ T cells sorted from blood. This CDR3 reads CASSQRGQGPSGANVLTF. The CDR3 coding sequence is TGTGCCAGCAGCCAGAGAGGACAGGGCCCGTCTGGGGCCAACGTCCTGACTTTC.